Listed here are 11 T cell receptor beta chains from one sample, sequenced in a study of regulatory T cells in long-lasting Graves disease. Time point noted: newly diagnosed GD, antithyroid drugs for less than 3 months. Construction of the TCR library relied on RNA isolated from PBMCs. Through Arm-PCR of CDR3 regions and iRepertoire HTBI primers, TCR beta libraries were built. TCRdb re-analysed the multiplex PCR reads in MiXCR, keeping a single row per CDR3 protein. This table holds under 450,000 distinct CDR3 sequences, around 11% found once. The same data also contributed to another study, on T cells in Graves' hyperthyroidism and ophthalmopathy.

The source was peripheral blood mononuclear cells (PBMCs), collected at new diagnosis, from a patient treated with antithyroid drugs. These receptors were taken from a woman under 30 with Graves disease.

For this clonotype: Possible read error: a much larger clone is one base away. The DNA is left out, because the CDR3 cannot be placed on it with certainty; the CDR3 is given as TCRdb lists it. This chain joins TRBV6-1 and TRBJ1-6. Germline assignment: CDR1 MNHNS and CDR2 SASEGT. Including both end residues, the CDR3 is 18 amino acids long. CDR3 sequence reads: CASSPWGPGSSYNSPLNF.

This clonotype came up many times. The genes are TRBV12-3 or TRBV12-4 and TRBJ2-2; D is unresolved. CDR3 length: 17 residues. V shed 5 bases and J shed 1 base, with 17 bases lying between them. Written as DNA, the CDR3 is TGTGCCAGCAGTCCGCGGCCATTGGGCAGGAACACCGGGGAGCTGTTTTTT. This gives the protein CASSPRPLGRNTGELFF.

This clonotype was seen repeatedly, ten times or more. The chain links TRBV9 to TRBJ2-7; 7 positions agree with TRBD2. Unmatched junction bases numbered 7, after V lost 0 bases and J lost 4 bases. This CDR3 comprises 15 residues. Germline CDR1 SGDLS, CDR2 YYNGEE. CDR3 in amino acids: CASSVGGSPFYEQYF. The CDR3 bases are TGTGCCAGCAGCGTAGGCGGGAGTCCCTTTTACGAGCAGTACTTC.

This clonotype was seen repeatedly, ten times or more. The chain combines TRBV29-1 with TRBJ2-7; D is perhaps TRBD1 or TRBD2 (5 bases each). The V gene's germline CDR1 is SQVTM and CDR2 ANQGSEA. Trimming removed 6 bases from V and 7 bases from J, with 16 bases in between. The CDR3 has 12 amino acids. CDR3 sequence: CSVDYQGREQYF. Here the CDR3 DNA reads TGCAGCGTCGACTATCAGGGACGGGAGCAGTACTTC.

This clonotype was observed at least ten times. The chain is built from TRBV6-5 and TRBJ2-7; 7 bases agree with TRBD2. CDR3 length: 15 residues. Per the germline V gene, CDR1 is MNHEY and CDR2 is SVGAGI. J lost 3 bases, V lost 2 bases, and 7 bases had no gene match. CDR3 protein: CASSYRREKLYEQYF. In DNA, the CDR3 is TGTGCCAGCAGTTACCGGCGGGAGAAGCTCTACGAGCAGTACTTC.

This clonotype was seen repeatedly, ten times or more. The chain couples TRBV20-1 to TRBJ2-4; perhaps TRBD2 as D (6 bases). The CDR3 sequence is 15 residues long. V shed 5 bases and J shed 0 bases, with 14 bases lying between them. CDR1 is DFQATT and CDR2 is SNEGSKA in the germline V gene (reference sequence). As DNA, the CDR3 is TGCAGTGCTTATGACCCGCGGGGAGCCAAAAACATTCAGTACTTC. Translated, it gives CSAYDPRGAKNIQYF.

In its sample, this clonotype was seen many times. V is TRBV18 and J is TRBJ2-5; D remains unclear. The CDR3 spans 11 residues. CDR1 and CDR2 (germline): KGHSH, LQKENI. V shed 8 bases and J shed 5 bases, with 9 bases lying between them. The CDR3 loop reads CASSPGETQYF. DNA of the CDR3: TGTGCCAGCAGCCCAGGCGAGACCCAGTACTTC.

This clonotype was observed many times. The V call is TRBV5-1, the J call TRBJ2-1; no clear D gene. The CDR3 contains 16 residues. With 4 bases removed from V and 1 base from J, the gap between germline ends came to 15 bases. CDR1 is SGHRS, CDR2 YFSETQ, per germline. The CDR3 is CASSPLGRKSYNEQFF. CDR3 DNA: TGCGCCAGCAGCCCCCTCGGACGGAAATCCTACAATGAGCAGTTCTTC.

This sequence joins TRBV2 and TRBJ1-1; D not resolved. With 5 bases removed from V and 7 bases from J, the gap between germline ends came to 14 bases. Germline loops: CDR1 SNHLY, CDR2 FYNNEI. CDR3 size: 13 residues. The CDR3 spells CASSPDSSNEAFF. The CDR3 nucleotides read TGTGCCAGCAGTCCGGACTCTTCGAATGAAGCTTTCTTT.

The table lists this clonotype with a few counts. V is TRBV19 and J is TRBJ1-2; no reliable D call. Germline V gives CDR1 LNHDA, CDR2 SQIVND (reference sequence). V shed 1 base and J shed 6 bases, with 9 bases lying between them. The CDR3 consists of 13 residues. The CDR3 DNA reads TGTGCCAGTAGTATAGGGCTCTCGGATGGCTACACCTTC. The encoded protein is CASSIGLSDGYTF.

The chain has TRBV5-1 and TRBJ2-7, with a tentative D call TRBD2 (5 bases). The CDR3 contains 11 residues. V gave up 10 bases and J gave up 4 bases, with 12 bases separating them. Germline-derived CDR1 and CDR2 are SGHRS and YFSETQ. CDR3 residues: CARGSWYEQYF. DNA for the CDR3: TGCGCCCGAGGGTCGTGGTACGAGCAGTACTTC.